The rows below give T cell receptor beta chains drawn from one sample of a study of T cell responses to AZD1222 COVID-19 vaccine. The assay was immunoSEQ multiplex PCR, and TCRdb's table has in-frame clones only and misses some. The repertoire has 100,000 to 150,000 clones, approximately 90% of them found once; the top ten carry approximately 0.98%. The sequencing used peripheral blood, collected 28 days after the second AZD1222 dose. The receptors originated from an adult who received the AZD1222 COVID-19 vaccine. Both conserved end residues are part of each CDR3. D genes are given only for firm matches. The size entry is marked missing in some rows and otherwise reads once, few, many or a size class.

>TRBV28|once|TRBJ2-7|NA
TGTGCCAGCAGTTATCCGACATTTAGGCCCTACGAGCAGTACTTC
CASSYPTFRPYEQYF
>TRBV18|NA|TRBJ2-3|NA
TGTGCCAGCTCACCACAACAGGACACAGATACGCAGTATTTT
CASSPQQDTDTQYF
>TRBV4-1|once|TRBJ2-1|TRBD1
TGCGCCAGCAGCCAACCTGGACAGGGGGGGTACAATGAGCAGTTCTTC
CASSQPGQGGYNEQFF
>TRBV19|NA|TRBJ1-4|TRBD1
TGTGCCAGTAGTGTTCGGGACAGGGTAGGCGAAAAACTGTTTTTT
CASSVRDRVGEKLFF
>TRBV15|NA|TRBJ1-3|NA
TGTGCCACCAGCAGAGATCGGCTTACTGGAAACACCATATATTTT
CATSRDRLTGNTIYF
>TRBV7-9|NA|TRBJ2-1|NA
TGTGCCAGCAGCAGAGATGTCTATGAGCAGTTCTTC
CASSRDVYEQFF
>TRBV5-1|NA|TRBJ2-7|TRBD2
TGCGCCAGCAGCCAGACTAGCGGATCCCCCCGGGCAGAGCAGTACTTC
CASSQTSGSPRAEQYF
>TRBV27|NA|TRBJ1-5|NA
TGTGCCAGCAGGTCAACAGGTGCCAATCAGCCCCAGCATTTT
CASRSTGANQPQHF
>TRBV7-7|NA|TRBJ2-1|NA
TGTGCTAGCAGCGCCGGACTACACTCCTACAATGAGCAGTTCTTC
CASSAGLHSYNEQFF
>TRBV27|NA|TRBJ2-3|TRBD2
TGTGCCAGCAGTTCCCGTAGCGGGAGATGGAGCACAGATACGCAGTATTTT
CASSSRSGRWSTDTQYF
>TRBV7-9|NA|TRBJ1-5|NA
TGTGCCAGCAGCTCCTACCCCAGGGGTAATAATCAGCCCCAGCATTTT
CASSSYPRGNNQPQHF
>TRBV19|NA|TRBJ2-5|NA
TGTGCCAGTAGCCCCGTGTTTAGCGGCTTGGAGACCCAGTACTTC
CASSPVFSGLETQYF
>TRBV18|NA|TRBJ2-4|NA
TGTGCCAGCTCACCACGGGCAGCCCTAGCCAAAAACATTCAGTACTTC
CASSPRAALAKNIQYF